The rows below give T cell receptor beta chains drawn from one sample of a study of Graves' ophthalmopathy and Graves' hyperthyroidism. MiXCR was run by TCRdb on the multiplex PCR reads, yielding one entry per CDR3 protein. The sample has over a million distinct CDR3 sequences, less than 45% seen once. The sample taken for sequencing was peripheral blood or thyroid tissue (not recorded which). These receptor sequences come from an adult man with Graves' hyperthyroidism. CDR3s include the opening cysteine and the closing phenylalanine or tryptophan. The D gene is left open where the match is weak. A clone size is listed for some rows: how often the clone was seen (once, few, many), or a class if it is expanded.

V	D	length	size	J	DNA	CDR3
TRBV29-1	-	12	-	TRBJ2-7	TGCAGCGTTGAATATGGGGCCTACGAGCAGTACTTC	CSVEYGAYEQYF
TRBV5-1	-	11	many	TRBJ2-5	TGCGCCAGCCAACAAGAAGAGACCCAGTACTTC	CASQQEETQYF
TRBV9	TRBD2	16	many	TRBJ2-7	TGTGCCAGCAGCCTGACTAGCGGGAGCCTTCCTTACGAGCAGTACTTC	CASSLTSGSLPYEQYF
TRBV9	TRBD2	14	-	TRBJ2-7	TGTGCCAGCAGCCAAGAACTAGCGGGAGTAACGCAGTACTTC	CASSQELAGVTQYF
TRBV25-1	-	16	-	TRBJ1-6	TGTGCCAGCAGTGAATCGGCGGGCCCCTATAATTCACCCCTCCACTTT	CASSESAGPYNSPLHF
TRBV20-1	-	15	-	TRBJ1-1	TGCAGTGCTAGCCTGTTTGGGTCCATGAACACTGAAGCTTTCTTT	CSASLFGSMNTEAFF
TRBV5-4	-	14	-	TRBJ1-2	TGTGCCAGCAGCTTGGACAGCCCTAACTATGGCTACACCTTC	CASSLDSPNYGYTF
TRBV12-3/TRBV12-4	-	13	-	TRBJ1-1	TGTGCCAGCAGTTTAGGCCAAAAGACAGGAGCTTTCTTT	CASSLGQKTGAFF
TRBV10-3	-	11	many	TRBJ2-5	TGTGCCATCTCCGAGGAAGAGACCCAGTACTTC	CAISEEETQYF
TRBV20-1	-	17	many	TRBJ2-7	TGCAGTATGTCGGACTGGACTAAAATTGTACCAGTGGGCGAGCAGTACTTC	CSMSDWTKIVPVGEQYF
TRBV7-9	TRBD1	15	-	TRBJ1-1	TGTGCCAGCAGCTCAAGGGACAGGCAAAACACTGAAGCTTTCTTT	CASSSRDRQNTEAFF
TRBV4-3	TRBD2	19	few	TRBJ2-2	TGCGCCAGCAGCCAAGAGTTAGCGGGATACTACGTGGGCACCGGGGAGCTGTTTTTT	CASSQELAGYYVGTGELFF
TRBV4-1	TRBD2	17	-	TRBJ2-7	TGCGCCAGCAGCCAGGGGACTAGCGGGGGCGCTACCTACGAGCAGTACTTC	CASSQGTSGGATYEQYF
TRBV29-1	TRBD1	15	few	TRBJ2-5	TGCAGCCCCAAGGACAGGACCAAAAATAGAGAGACCCAGTACTTC	CSPKDRTKNRETQYF
TRBV11-2	-	15	many	TRBJ2-2	TGTGCCAGCAGCTTATCCGGGATTGGGACCGGGGAGCTGTTTTTT	CASSLSGIGTGELFF
TRBV15	-	13	many	TRBJ1-3	TGTGCCACCTCGTTTGGGTCTGGAAACACCATATATTTT	CATSFGSGNTIYF
TRBV7-9	-	17	many	TRBJ2-5	TGTGCCAGCACCCAGGCCCGGGCAGGGAAGTTGGAAGAGACCCAGTACTTC	CASTQARAGKLEETQYF
TRBV10-3	TRBD1	16	-	TRBJ1-5	TGTGCCATCAGTGACCACGGGACAGGGGTGAATCAGCCCCAGCATTTT	CAISDHGTGVNQPQHF
TRBV20-1	-	12	many	TRBJ2-7	TGCAGTGCTAGAGTCAGGGACTACGAGCAGTACTTC	CSARVRDYEQYF
TRBV15	-	12	few	TRBJ2-3	TGTGCCACCGGGGGGGCGTACGATACGCAGTATTTT	CATGGAYDTQYF
TRBV10-3	TRBD1	12	-	TRBJ1-2	TGTGCCATCAGTGCGCAGGGGGTCTCTGAAGCTTTC	CAISAQGVSEAF
TRBV12-3/TRBV12-4	-	14	once	TRBJ1-1	TGTGCCAGCAGTTCCACCGGACGGACGGATGAAGCTTTCTTT	CASSSTGRTDEAFF
TRBV11-2	-	13	-	TRBJ1-5	TGTGCTGAACTAGGACTGATCAATCAGCCCCAGCATTTT	CAELGLINQPQHF
TRBV20-1	-	17	few	TRBJ2-2	TGCAGTGCTAGAGATCCCAAGGGGGGAGCGAACACCGGGGAGCTGTTTTTT	CSARDPKGGANTGELFF
TRBV7-9	TRBD1	15	many	TRBJ1-1	TGTGCCAGCAGCTTAGCTTGGGACAGCAACACTGAAGCTTTCTTT	CASSLAWDSNTEAFF
TRBV2	-	15	-	TRBJ2-5	TGTGCCAGCAGTGAACGGGGGGCCAAGCAAGAGACCCAGTACTTC	CASSERGAKQETQYF
TRBV9	-	15	-	TRBJ2-7	TGTGCCAGCAGCGTAGGGGCCGTGACACTCTACGAGCAGTACTTC	CASSVGAVTLYEQYF
TRBV20-1	-	14	-	TRBJ1-2	TGCAGTGCTAGGGGAACAGATTCTAACTATGGCTACACCTTC	CSARGTDSNYGYTF
TRBV12-3/TRBV12-4	-	15	few	TRBJ1-4	TGTGCCAGCAGTCCGGGCGGGGGGGTTAATGAAAAACTGTTTTTT	CASSPGGGVNEKLFF
TRBV27	-	14	-	TRBJ2-5	TGTGCCAGCAGTTTCTACAGGGACCAAGAGACCCAGTACTTC	CASSFYRDQETQYF
TRBV6-2/TRBV6-3	-	13	-	TRBJ1-1	TGTGCCAGCAGTTACCGGGACGGTCGTGAAGCTTTCTTT	CASSYRDGREAFF
TRBV11-1	TRBD2	15	-	TRBJ2-5	TGTGCCAGCAGCTTAGCTAGCGGGAGGGAAGAGACCCAGTACTTC	CASSLASGREETQYF
TRBV7-8	-	14	many	TRBJ2-5	TGTGCCAGCTGCAAAGGGGCCCTTAGAGAGACCCAGTACTTC	CASCKGALRETQYF
TRBV7-9	-	16	many	TRBJ2-2	TGTGCCAGCAGCTTAGGTGTGGCAGGGCACACCGGGGAGCTGTTTTTT	CASSLGVAGHTGELFF
TRBV7-6	TRBD2	16	-	TRBJ2-1	TGTGCCAGCAGCTCGAGCGGGAGGGCTTCCTACAATGAGCAGTTCTTC	CASSSSGRASYNEQFF
TRBV19	-	14	many	TRBJ1-2	TGTGCCAGTAGCGCCACTGTGACTGGGTATGGCTACACCTTC	CASSATVTGYGYTF
TRBV10-3	TRBD1	17	many	TRBJ2-6	TGTGCCATCGGGTTCGAGGGACAGGGTCATGGGGCCAACGTCCTGACTTTC	CAIGFEGQGHGANVLTF
TRBV2	-	13	many	TRBJ1-2	TGTGCCAGCAGTGAAGAGCCAGGGTCTAGCTACACCTTC	CASSEEPGSSYTF
TRBV12-3/TRBV12-4	TRBD2	14	many	TRBJ2-5	TGTGCCAGCAGCGGCGGGAGGGGTGTGGAGACCCAGTACTTC	CASSGGRGVETQYF
TRBV7-2	-	13	many	TRBJ1-6	TGTGCCAGCAGCTTAGGCAACAATTCACCCCTCCACTTT	CASSLGNNSPLHF
TRBV29-1	-	15	-	TRBJ2-4	TGCAGCGTTGAACACAGGGAATTGGCCAAAAACATTCAGTACTTC	CSVEHRELAKNIQYF
TRBV19	-	14	few	TRBJ2-2	TGTGCCAGTAGTATACAGGGTATTGCCGGGGAGCTGTTTTTT	CASSIQGIAGELFF